The 21 T cell receptor beta chains listed next were all sequenced from one sample in a study of vaccination effects on CD4 cells after COVID-19. Before sequencing, viral peptide pools were used by the ViraFEST assay to expand antigen-specific CD4+ T cells. Around day 10 of culture, CD4+ T cells were separated out. Among the vaccine recipients, none had a prior SARS-CoV-2 infection, and nucleocapsid antibodies were negative. Their target antigens are unknown. The method was immunoSEQ multiplex PCR; TCRdb's version includes in-frame clones alone and lacks a portion of them. The sample carries 50,000 to 60,000 clones, under 75% recorded once. This specimen was CD4+ T cells from PBMCs cultured with SARS-CoV-2 spike peptides, taken before COVID-19 vaccination. The receptors originated from a human donor who received a COVID-19 vaccine.

The V call is TRBV7-2, the J call TRBJ1-1; possible D gene TRBD1, 6 bases. The CDR3 extends over 14 amino acids. Germline V gives CDR1 SGHTA, CDR2 FQGNSA. The ends were cut back, 6 bases at V and 1 base at J, with 12 bases in the middle. The CDR3 protein is CASRGRRGNTEAFF. The CDR3 DNA sequence: TGTGCCAGCAGGGGCCGCAGGGGGAACACTGAAGCTTTCTTT.

This clone is a singleton in its sample. The CDR3 protein is CASSPEPGMNTEAFF. As DNA, the CDR3 is TGTGCCAGCTCACCGGAGCCGGGGATGAACACTGAAGCTTTCTTT. V usage is TRBV18 and J usage is TRBJ1-1; no clear D. The germline CDR1 and CDR2 sequences are KGHSH and LQKENI. V was clipped by 3 bases and J by 0 bases, with 11 bases between them. The CDR3 runs to 15 residues. The full variable domain, with the rest looked up from reference TRBV18 and TRBJ1-1, is NAGVMQNPRHLVRRRGQEARLRCSPMKGHSHVYWYRQLPEEGLKFMVYLQKENIIDESGMPKERFSAEFPKEGPSILRIQQVVRGDSAAYFCASSPEPGMNTEAFFGQGTRLTVV.

The J gene is TRBJ2-3, the V gene TRBV3-1 (or the pseudogene TRBV3-2), with D tentatively TRBD1 (6 bases). This CDR3 is built from 14 residues. Germline assignment: CDR1 LGHDT and CDR2 YNNKEL (reference sequence). V was clipped by 4 bases and J by 5 bases, with 13 bases between them. CDR3 loop: CASSPYRDKDTQYF. CDR3 nucleotide sequence: TGTGCCAGCAGCCCTTACCGGGACAAAGATACGCAGTATTTT.

The V gene is TRBV19, the J gene TRBJ1-4; no clear D gene. Germline lookup yields CDR1 LNHDA and CDR2 SQIVND (reference sequence). Trimming pared 7 bases from V and 0 bases from J, leaving 12 bases between. The CDR3 totals 15 residues. The DNA of the CDR3 is TGTGCCAGTACCCCGAACAGTGCAACTAATGAAAAACTGTTTTTT. It codes for CASTPNSATNEKLFF.

The V and J genes are TRBV28 and TRBJ2-3; TRBD2 aligns across 10 bases. Germline CDR1 reads MDHEN; CDR2 reads SYDVKM. After removal of 3 bases from V and 3 bases from J, the junction contained 12 bases not matched to a gene. The length of the CDR3 is 18 residues. CDR3 in amino acids: CASSLGNLYSGGTDTQYF. The DNA for the CDR3 is TGTGCCAGCAGTTTGGGGAACCTCTATAGCGGGGGGACAGATACGCAGTATTTT. Full variable domain (remainder filled in from reference TRBV28 and TRBJ2-3): DVKVTQSSRYLVKRTGEKVFLECVQDMDHENMFWYRQDPGLGLRLIYFSYDVKMKEKGDIPEGYSVSREKKERFSLILESASTNQTSMYLCASSLGNLYSGGTDTQYFGPGTRLTVL.

With respect to this clone: Distinct nucleotide sequences in the sample also encode this CDR3. The chain joins TRBV5-1 to TRBJ1-5; D gene unclear. The CDR3 consists of 13 residues. V lost 0 bases, J lost 7 bases, and 8 bases lay in between. CDR1 is SGHRS and CDR2 is YFSETQ in the germline V gene. CDR3 loop: CASSLEGSQPQHF. The CDR3, as DNA: TGCGCCAGCAGCTTGGAAGGGTCCCAGCCCCAGCATTTT. Full variable domain (outside the CDR3, taken from reference TRBV5-1 and TRBJ1-5): KAGVTQTPRYLIKTRGQQVTLSCSPISGHRSVSWYQQTPGQGLQFLFEYFSETQRNKGNFPGRFSGRQFSNSRSEMNVSTLELGDSALYLCASSLEGSQPQHFGDGTRLSIL.

The chain carries TRBV29-1 and TRBJ2-2; 8 positions agree with TRBD1. After removal of 3 bases from V and 6 bases from J, the junction contained 3 bases not matched to a gene. Germline lookup yields CDR1 SQVTM and CDR2 ANQGSEA. This CDR3 comprises 13 residues. The CDR3 loop is CSVDRGRPGELFF. CDR3 bases: TGCAGCGTTGACAGGGGGCGACCCGGGGAGCTGTTTTTT.

This chain uses TRBV5-1 with TRBJ2-2, with unresolved D. Germline assignment: CDR1 SGHRS and CDR2 YFSETQ. V gave up 0 bases and J gave up 0 bases, with 9 bases separating them. The CDR3 contains 16 residues. CDR3 sequence reads: CASSLAAAPNTGELFF. The CDR3 DNA follows: TGCGCCAGCAGCTTGGCGGCAGCCCCGAACACCGGGGAGCTGTTTTTT. Looking up the rest from reference TRBV5-1 and TRBJ2-2 gives the full variable domain: KAGVTQTPRYLIKTRGQQVTLSCSPISGHRSVSWYQQTPGQGLQFLFEYFSETQRNKGNFPGRFSGRQFSNSRSEMNVSTLELGDSALYLCASSLAAAPNTGELFFGEGSRLTVL.

The chain recombines TRBV2 with TRBJ1-1; D is possibly TRBD1 (5 bases). CDR1 SNHLY and CDR2 FYNNEI come from the germline V gene. The CDR3 is 12 amino acids. The V and J ends lost 4 bases and 8 bases respectively, with 11 bases between them. The CDR3: CASSGGDGEAFF. The CDR3 region has the DNA TGTGCCAGCAGTGGTGGGGACGGGGAAGCTTTCTTT.

V and J are TRBV5-4 and TRBJ2-7; 7 nucleotides line up with TRBD2. With V trimmed by 4 bases and J by 7 bases, 14 bases remained unmatched. The CDR3 extends over 15 amino acids. Germline values: CDR1 SGHNT, CDR2 YYREEE (reference sequence). CDR3 DNA sequence: TGTGCCAGCAGCCGGGAGGCAGGTTCCCTGGGGGAGCAGTACTTC. Its translation is CASSREAGSLGEQYF.

The chain is built from TRBV5-1 and TRBJ1-1, with D possibly matching TRBD1 (5 bases). The CDR3 extends over 13 amino acids. Trimming removed 1 base at V and 2 bases at J, with 6 bases between. The V gene's germline CDR1 is SGHRS and CDR2 YFSETQ. CDR3 in DNA: TGCGCCAGCAGCTTGAGGGGTAACACTGAAGCTTTCTTT. As protein: CASSLRGNTEAFF. The full variable domain, completed using reference TRBV5-1 and TRBJ1-1, is KAGVTQTPRYLIKTRGQQVTLSCSPISGHRSVSWYQQTPGQGLQFLFEYFSETQRNKGNFPGRFSGRQFSNSRSEMNVSTLELGDSALYLCASSLRGNTEAFFGQGTRLTVV.

V usage is TRBV6-5 and J usage is TRBJ2-5; D is perhaps TRBD1 or TRBD2 (6 bases each). V lost 8 bases to trimming and J lost 4 bases, with 14 bases between them. The CDR3 contains 13 residues. Germline values: CDR1 MNHEY, CDR2 SVGAGI. CDR3 DNA sequence: TGTGCCAGCCTCGGGGGCAGGGGAGAGACCCAGTACTTC. Protein: CASLGGRGETQYF.

This clone has only one observation. The rearrangement joins TRBV30 to TRBJ2-3; TRBD1 matches 9 bases. This CDR3 region has 14 residues. With V trimmed by 5 bases and J by 3 bases, 6 bases remained unmatched. CDR1 is GTSNPN, CDR2 SVGIG, per germline (reference sequence). The CDR3 reads CAWVQGARTDTQYF. Here the CDR3 DNA reads TGTGCCTGGGTACAGGGGGCTAGGACAGATACGCAGTATTTT.

The chain couples TRBV6-5 to TRBJ1-2; maybe TRBD1 (5 bases). Trimming removed 2 bases at V and 4 bases at J, with 11 bases between. CDR3 length equals 14 residues. Germline lookup yields CDR1 MNHEY and CDR2 SVGAGI. The CDR3 region has the DNA TGTGCCAGCAGTTACAGGGGAAGGACCTATGGCTACACCTTC. Residues: CASSYRGRTYGYTF.

This chain joins TRBV10-3 and TRBJ2-2; D tentatively reads TRBD1 or TRBD2 (5 bases each). CDR1 and CDR2 from the germline V gene are ENHRY and SYGVKD. This CDR3 spans 14 amino acids. V was clipped by 8 bases and J by 2 bases, with 12 bases between them. This chain's CDR3 is CAIGRDGNTGELFF. For the CDR3, the DNA is TGTGCCATCGGCCGGGACGGTAACACCGGGGAGCTGTTTTTT.

This chain uses TRBV11-2 with TRBJ1-5, with D hard to call. In germline, CDR1 is SGHAT, CDR2 FQNNGV. The CDR3 is 13 amino acids. The V end lost 2 bases, the J end lost 6 bases, and 8 bases lay between the germline ends. The CDR3 reads CASSLQGSQPQHF. The CDR3 DNA reads TGTGCCAGCAGCTTACAAGGTTCTCAGCCCCAGCATTTT.

This clone occurred a few times. The CDR3 spells CASSTTGNTGELFF. The CDR3 DNA is TGTGCCAGCAGCACGACAGGGAACACCGGGGAGCTGTTTTTT. The chain employs TRBV9 and TRBJ2-2, with D perhaps TRBD1 (6 bases). Trimming cost V 4 bases and J 1 base, with 8 bases left between them. This CDR3 has 14 amino acids. The V gene's germline CDR1 is SGDLS and CDR2 YYNGEE.

This sequence joins TRBV5-4 and TRBJ2-1; D is unclear. V was pared by 0 bases and J by 6 bases, with 10 bases between. This CDR3 is 14 amino acids long. The germline gives CDR1 SGHNT, CDR2 YYREEE (reference sequence). The CDR3 bases are TGTGCCAGCAGCTTGGGATTACGTTCCAATGAGCAGTTCTTC. Translation: CASSLGLRSNEQFF. Complete variable domain (other parts from reference TRBV5-4 and TRBJ2-1): ETGVTQSPTHLIKTRGQQVTLRCSSQSGHNTVSWYQQALGQGPQFIFQYYREEENGRGNFPPRFSGLQFPNYSSELNVNALELDDSALYLCASSLGLRSNEQFFGPGTRLTVL.

V and J are TRBV10-3 and TRBJ2-1; 7 positions agree with TRBD2. Germline V gives CDR1 ENHRY, CDR2 SYGVKD. J gave up 6 bases and V 2 bases, and 1 base lay outside the gene matches. The CDR3 extends over 13 amino acids. The CDR3, as DNA: TGTGCCATCAGTGAGGGGAGGGGCAATGAGCAGTTCTTC. Protein product: CAISEGRGNEQFF.

The chain uses TRBV7-2 and TRBJ2-4, with D perhaps being TRBD1 or TRBD2 (5 bases each). The CDR3 extends over 14 amino acids. In germline, CDR1 is SGHTA, CDR2 FQGNSA. V was pared by 5 bases and J by 0 bases, with 8 bases between. CDR3 amino acids: CASSPGTAKNIQYF. As DNA, the CDR3 is TGTGCCAGCAGCCCCGGGACAGCCAAAAACATTCAGTACTTC.

This clone turned up a few times. J is TRBJ1-2 and V is TRBV7-9; TRBD1 matches 8 bases. The V gene's germline CDR1 is SEHNR and CDR2 FQNEAQ (reference sequence). Unmatched junction bases numbered 7, after V lost 5 bases and J lost 2 bases. The CDR3 spans 15 residues. Here the CDR3 DNA reads TGTGCCAGCAGCGTAGGACAGGGTGCCAACTATGGCTACACCTTC. Translation gives CASSVGQGANYGYTF.